These 15 T cell receptor beta chains came from one sample sequenced in a study of post-analysis software for immune sequencing data. General study results and limits: About 5 TRBV segments (TRBV5-6, TRBV5-1 and TRBV20-1 among them) occurred more frequently in patients than in controls.

Unique molecular identifiers were built into the TCR beta cDNA libraries. TCRdb analysed the PCR reads with MiXCR anew, one entry per CDR3 protein. The sample consists of 380,000 or so distinct CDR3 sequences, roughly 30% of them appearing once. These receptors' targets are unknown. The specimen sequenced was blood. These receptors came from a girl between 5 and 17 years old with multiple sclerosis.

This clonotype was seen more than once but under ten times. This chain uses TRBV7-9 with TRBJ2-3; tentative D call: TRBD1 (5 bases). Germline V gene data show CDR1 as SEHNR and CDR2 as FQNEAQ (reference sequence). The V end was cut by 3 bases, the J end by 6 bases, with 7 bases between. CDR3 length: 12 residues. The CDR3 here is CASSFPGDTQYF. The CDR3 DNA reads as TGTGCCAGCAGCTTCCCAGGGGATACGCAGTATTTT.

This clonotype has only a few counts. This rearrangement joins TRBV30 to TRBJ2-1, with D perhaps given as TRBD1 or TRBD2 (5 bases each). The V gene's germline CDR1 is GTSNPN and CDR2 SVGIG (reference sequence). The CDR3 covers 12 residues. V dropped 4 bases and J dropped 4 bases, with 8 bases sitting between them. CDR3 in DNA: TGTGCCTGGAAGAGGGGATACAATGAGCAGTTCTTC. As protein: CAWKRGYNEQFF.

There are a few counts of this clonotype. The chain is built from TRBV4-3 and TRBJ2-6, with D unresolved. CDR3 length equals 14 residues. In germline, CDR1 is LGHNA, CDR2 YSLEER. The germline V and J ends were trimmed by 1 base and 4 bases, with 5 bases remaining between them. The CDR3 is CASSQGVGANVLTF. The CDR3 coding sequence is TGCGCCAGCAGCCAAGGAGTGGGGGCCAACGTCCTGACTTTC.

This clonotype was seen a handful of times. The V gene is TRBV28, the J gene TRBJ2-7, with D perhaps matching TRBD1 or TRBD2 (5 bases each). The CDR3 extends over 14 amino acids. Between the trimmed V and J ends, which lost 5 bases and 3 bases, there was a span of 14 bases. Germline CDR1 and CDR2: MDHEN and SYDVKM. As DNA, the CDR3 is TGTGCCAGCAGTCCCGGGACCGAAGTCTACGAGCAGTACTTC. Its protein product is CASSPGTEVYEQYF.

The chain carries TRBV4-1 and TRBJ1-2, with 10 bases fitting TRBD1. J gave up 6 bases and V 1 base, and 14 bases lay outside the gene matches. Germline V gives CDR1 MGHRA, CDR2 YSYEKL. This CDR3 contains 18 residues. As DNA, the CDR3 is TGCGCCAGCAGCCAAGTGATGTCTCGGACAGGGGGTAAGGATGGCTACACCTTC. Amino acid sequence: CASSQVMSRTGGKDGYTF.

The V and J genes are TRBV6-5 and TRBJ1-6; D may be TRBD1 (5 bases). The CDR3 loop spans 14 amino acids. The germline V and J ends were trimmed by 10 bases and 0 bases, with 10 bases remaining between them. CDR1 and CDR2 from the germline V gene are MNHEY and SVGAGI. The CDR3 is CATGPSSYNSPLHF. CDR3 nucleotides: TGTGCCACGGGACCTAGCTCCTATAATTCACCCCTCCACTTT.

This clonotype came up a few times. Written as DNA, the CDR3 is TGTGCCAGCAGTTACTCGACCTGGGGGTACGAGCAGTACTTC. Its translation: CASSYSTWGYEQYF. The chain combines TRBV6-5 with TRBJ2-7; D is possibly TRBD1 or TRBD2 (5 bases each). V lost 0 bases and J lost 4, with 10 bases in between. The CDR3 extends over 14 amino acids. Germline assignment: CDR1 MNHEY and CDR2 SVGAGI.

CDR3 protein: CASSPTETLAKNIQYF. CDR3 in DNA: TGTGCCAGCAGCCCCACGGAGACTCTAGCCAAAAACATTCAGTACTTC. V gene TRBV7-9 combines with J gene TRBJ2-4; the D is unclear. Trimming removed 5 bases at V and 0 bases at J, with 14 bases between. The CDR3 spans 16 residues. Germline-derived CDR1 and CDR2 are SEHNR and FQNEAQ (reference sequence).

There are many counts of this clonotype. The rearrangement links TRBV12-3 or TRBV12-4 to TRBJ2-4; D is perhaps TRBD1 (5 bases). V shed 1 base and J shed 0 bases, with 13 bases lying between them. The length of the CDR3 is 17 residues. The CDR3 DNA sequence: TGTGCCAGCAGTTTAGTGATAGGGGCTTTAGCCAAAAACATTCAGTACTTC. It yields the protein CASSLVIGALAKNIQYF.

J is TRBJ2-7 and V is TRBV2; D is possibly TRBD1 (6 bases). The V gene lost 7 bases and the J gene lost 3 bases, with 10 bases spanning the gap. This CDR3 has 12 amino acids. Germline V gene data show CDR1 as SNHLY and CDR2 as FYNNEI. This CDR3 reads CASTPGVYEQYF. CDR3 DNA sequence: TGTGCCAGCACCCCAGGGGTCTACGAGCAGTACTTC. Filled out from reference TRBV2 and TRBJ2-7, the complete variable domain reads EPEVTQTPSHQVTQMGQEVILRCVPISNHLYFYWYRQILGQKVEFLVSFYNNEISEKSEIFDDQFSVERPDGSNFTLKIRSTKLEDSAMYFCASTPGVYEQYFGPGTRLTVT.

The CDR3, as DNA: TGTGCCAGCAGCTTGGGTCCAGGCGCTTTCTCTGGAAACACCATATATTTT. It specifies CASSLGPGAFSGNTIYF. V gene TRBV5-5 combines with J gene TRBJ1-3, with D unresolved. CDR3 length: 17 residues. Deletions cut 0 bases from V and 0 bases from J, with 13 bases between. Germline CDR1 SGHKS, CDR2 YYEKEE (reference sequence).

The chain couples TRBV15 to TRBJ2-7; TRBD1 aligns across 9 bases. The germline CDR1 and CDR2 sequences are LNHNV and YYDKDF (reference sequence). The trim removed 3 bases at V and 6 bases at J, leaving 12 bases unmatched. CDR3 size: 16 residues. This CDR3 reads CATSRGYTGTGIEQYF. The CDR3 DNA reads TGTGCCACCAGCAGGGGATACACCGGGACAGGGATCGAGCAGTACTTC.

This clonotype was seen a handful of times. The chain uses TRBV20-1 and TRBJ1-2, with D possibly TRBD1 on 5 matching bases. V lost 5 bases, J lost 4 bases, and 20 bases lay in between. Germline CDR1 is DFQATT and CDR2 is SNEGSKA (reference sequence). The CDR3 consists of 15 residues. Written as DNA, the CDR3 is TGCAGTGCTCCCCGGGACCATGTTATAGGCTATGGCTACACCTTC. Residues: CSAPRDHVIGYGYTF.

The chain uses TRBV10-1 and TRBJ2-1; TRBD1 matches at 9 bases. Germline assignment: CDR1 WNHNN and CDR2 SYGVQD (reference sequence). The CDR3 runs to 15 residues. The J segment lost 4 bases and the V segment lost 3 bases, leaving 4 bases of the junction unmatched. The CDR3 loop reads CASSDSGTGYNEQFF. CDR3 DNA: TGCGCCAGCAGTGATTCCGGGACAGGGTACAATGAGCAGTTCTTC.

The J gene is TRBJ2-5, the V gene TRBV27; 8 bases map to TRBD2. CDR3 size: 15 residues. With 5 bases clipped from V and 11 bases from J, the junction kept 16 bases outside the gene matches. Germline CDR1 reads MNHEY; CDR2 reads SMNVEV (reference sequence). The CDR3 coding sequence is TGTGCCAGCAGTGGATGGGGTACTAGCGGCTGGGAGCAGTACTTC. It yields the protein CASSGWGTSGWEQYF.